This T cell receptor beta chain was identified during a study of blood T cell repertoires in COVID-19. The CDR3 is 16 amino acids. Germline assignment: CDR1 SSHAT and CDR2 FNYEAQ (reference sequence). Data came from immunoSEQ multiplex PCR; TCRdb stores just in-frame clones and leaves some out. The sample lists 75,000 to 100,000 clones, 87% occurring once. Regarding this clone: Its ends do not fully match the called genes, so a read error is possible.

The sequence was collected from a human donor with acute or convalescent COVID-19. The donor label of this sample is uncertain. What was sequenced was peripheral blood. The chain carries TRBV7-7 and TRBJ2-5; 9 positions agree with TRBD2. DNA of the CDR3: TGTGCTAGCAGCTTAGTTGCGGGGGGGTCCCAGGGGACCCAGTACTTC. The encoded protein is CASSLVAGGSQGTQYF.